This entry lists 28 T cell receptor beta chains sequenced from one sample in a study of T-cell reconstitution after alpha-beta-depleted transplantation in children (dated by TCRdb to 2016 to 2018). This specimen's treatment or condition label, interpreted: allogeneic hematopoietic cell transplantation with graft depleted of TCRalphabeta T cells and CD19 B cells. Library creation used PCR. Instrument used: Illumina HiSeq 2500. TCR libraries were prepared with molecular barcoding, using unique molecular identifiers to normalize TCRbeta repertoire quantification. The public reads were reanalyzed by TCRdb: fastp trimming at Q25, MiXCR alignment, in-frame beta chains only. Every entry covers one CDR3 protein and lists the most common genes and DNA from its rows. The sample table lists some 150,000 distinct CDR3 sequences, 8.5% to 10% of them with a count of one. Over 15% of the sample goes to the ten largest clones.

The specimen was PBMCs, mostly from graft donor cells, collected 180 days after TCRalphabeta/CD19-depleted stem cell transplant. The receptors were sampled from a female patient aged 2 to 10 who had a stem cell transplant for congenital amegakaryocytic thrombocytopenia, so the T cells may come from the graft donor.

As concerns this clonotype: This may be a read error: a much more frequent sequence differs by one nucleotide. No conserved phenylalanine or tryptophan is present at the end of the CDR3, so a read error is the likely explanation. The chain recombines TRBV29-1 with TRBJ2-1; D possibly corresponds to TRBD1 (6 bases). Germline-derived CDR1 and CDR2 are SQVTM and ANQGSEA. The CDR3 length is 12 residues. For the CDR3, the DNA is TGCGGCGTAGGGGGACCCTACAATGAGCAGTTCCTC. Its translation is CGVGGPYNEQFL.

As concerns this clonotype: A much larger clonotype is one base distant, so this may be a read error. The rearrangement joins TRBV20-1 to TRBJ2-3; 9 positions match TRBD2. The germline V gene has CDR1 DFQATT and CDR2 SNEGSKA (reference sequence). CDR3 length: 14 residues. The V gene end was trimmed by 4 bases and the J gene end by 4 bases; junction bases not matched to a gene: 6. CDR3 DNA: TGCAGTGCTACACTAGCGGGTCTCGCAGATACGCAGTATTTT. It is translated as CSATLAGLADTQYF.

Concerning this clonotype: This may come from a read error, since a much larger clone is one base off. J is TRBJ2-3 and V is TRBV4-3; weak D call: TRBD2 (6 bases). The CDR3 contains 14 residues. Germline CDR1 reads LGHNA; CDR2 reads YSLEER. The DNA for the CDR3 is TGCGCCAGCAGCCAAGTGGGACGGGAGAGCCCGCATTATTTT. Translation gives CASSQVGRESPHYF.

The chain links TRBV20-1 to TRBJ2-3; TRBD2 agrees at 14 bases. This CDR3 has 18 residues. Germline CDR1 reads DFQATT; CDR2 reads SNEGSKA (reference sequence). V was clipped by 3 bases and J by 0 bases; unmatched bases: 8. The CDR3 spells CSASGLAGGSASTDTQYF. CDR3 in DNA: TGCAGTGCTAGTGGACTAGCGGGGGGCTCAGCTAGCACAGATACGCAGTATTTT.

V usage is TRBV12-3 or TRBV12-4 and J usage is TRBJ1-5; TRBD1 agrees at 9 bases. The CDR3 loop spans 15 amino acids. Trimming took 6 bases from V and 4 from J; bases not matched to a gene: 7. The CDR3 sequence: CASSPPDRGNQPQHF. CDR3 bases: TGTGCCAGCAGCCCGCCGGACAGGGGTAATCAGCCCCAGCATTTT.

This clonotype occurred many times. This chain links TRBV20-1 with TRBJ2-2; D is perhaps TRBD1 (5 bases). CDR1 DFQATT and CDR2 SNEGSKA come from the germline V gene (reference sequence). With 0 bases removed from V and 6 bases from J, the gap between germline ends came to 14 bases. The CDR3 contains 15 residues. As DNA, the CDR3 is TGCAGTGCTAGAGATCCCACCCGCAGGGCCGGGGAGCTGTTTTTT. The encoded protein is CSARDPTRRAGELFF.

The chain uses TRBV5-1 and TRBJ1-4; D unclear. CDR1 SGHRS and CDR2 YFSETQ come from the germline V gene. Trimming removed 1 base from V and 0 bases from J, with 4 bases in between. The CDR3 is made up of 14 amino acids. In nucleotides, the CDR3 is TGCGCCAGCAGCTTGATTTCAACTAATGAAAAACTGTTTTTT. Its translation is CASSLISTNEKLFF.

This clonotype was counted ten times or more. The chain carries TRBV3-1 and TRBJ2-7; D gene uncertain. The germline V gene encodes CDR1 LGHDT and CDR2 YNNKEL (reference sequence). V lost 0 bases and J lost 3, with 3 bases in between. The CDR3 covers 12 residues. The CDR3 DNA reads TGTGCCAGCAGCCAAGACCACTACGAGCAGTACTTC. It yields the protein CASSQDHYEQYF.

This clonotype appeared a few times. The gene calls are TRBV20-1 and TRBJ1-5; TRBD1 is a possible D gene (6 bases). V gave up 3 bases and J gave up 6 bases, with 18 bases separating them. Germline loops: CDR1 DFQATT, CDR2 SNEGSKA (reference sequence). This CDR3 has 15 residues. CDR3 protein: CSARTPPGARQPQHF. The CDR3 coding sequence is TGCAGTGCTAGGACCCCCCCGGGGGCGCGTCAGCCCCAGCATTTT.

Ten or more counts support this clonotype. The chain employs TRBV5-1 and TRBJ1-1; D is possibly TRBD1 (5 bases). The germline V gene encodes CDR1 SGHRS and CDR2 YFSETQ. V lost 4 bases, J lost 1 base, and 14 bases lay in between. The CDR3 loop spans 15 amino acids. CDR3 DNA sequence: TGCGCCAGCAGCAGGGGCTTGCGGCCGAACACTGAAGCTTTCTTT. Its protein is CASSRGLRPNTEAFF.

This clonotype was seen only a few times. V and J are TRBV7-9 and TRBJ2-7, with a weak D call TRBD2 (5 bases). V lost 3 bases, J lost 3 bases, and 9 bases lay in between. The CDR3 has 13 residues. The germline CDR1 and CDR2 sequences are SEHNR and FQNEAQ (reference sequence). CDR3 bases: TGTGCCAGCAGCTTCGGGATAAGCTACGAGCAGTACTTC. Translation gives CASSFGISYEQYF.

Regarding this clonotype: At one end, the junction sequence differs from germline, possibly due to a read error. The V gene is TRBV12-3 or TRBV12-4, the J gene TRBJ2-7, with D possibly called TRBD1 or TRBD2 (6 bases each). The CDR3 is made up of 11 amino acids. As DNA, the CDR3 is TGTGCCAGCAGTTTAGGTGCGGGACACTTTTTC. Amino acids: CASSLGAGHFF.

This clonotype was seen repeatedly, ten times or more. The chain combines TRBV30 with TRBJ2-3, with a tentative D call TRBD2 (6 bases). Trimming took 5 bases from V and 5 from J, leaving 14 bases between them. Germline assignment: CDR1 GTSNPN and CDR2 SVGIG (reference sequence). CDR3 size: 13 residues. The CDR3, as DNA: TGTGCCTGGGAGCCGGGAGTTGGAGATACGCAGTATTTT. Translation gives CAWEPGVGDTQYF.

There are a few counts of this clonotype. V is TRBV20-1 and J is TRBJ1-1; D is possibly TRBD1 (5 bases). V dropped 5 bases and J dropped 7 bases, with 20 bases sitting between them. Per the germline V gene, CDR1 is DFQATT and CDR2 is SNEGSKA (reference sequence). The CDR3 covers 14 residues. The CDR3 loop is CSAGGQGPWGEAFF. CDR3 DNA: TGCAGTGCTGGCGGGCAGGGCCCTTGGGGTGAAGCTTTCTTT.

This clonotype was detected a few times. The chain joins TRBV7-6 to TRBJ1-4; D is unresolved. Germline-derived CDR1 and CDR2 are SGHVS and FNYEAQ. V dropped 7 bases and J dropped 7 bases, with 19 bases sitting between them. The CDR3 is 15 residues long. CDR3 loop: CASTSSVGWGEKLFF. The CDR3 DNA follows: TGTGCCAGCACCTCCTCAGTGGGGTGGGGTGAAAAACTGTTTTTT. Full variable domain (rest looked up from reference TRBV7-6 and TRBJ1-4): GAGVSQSPRYKVTKRGQDVALRCDPISGHVSLYWYRQALGQGPEFLTYFNYEAQQDKSGLPNDRFSAERPEGSISTLTIQRTEQRDSAMYRCASTSSVGWGEKLFFGSGTQLSVL.

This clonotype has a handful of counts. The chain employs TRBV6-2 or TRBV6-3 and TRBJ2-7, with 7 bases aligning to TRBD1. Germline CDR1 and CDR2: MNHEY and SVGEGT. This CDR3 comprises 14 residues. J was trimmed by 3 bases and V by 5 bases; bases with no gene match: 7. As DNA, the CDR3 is TGTGCCAGCAGTCCGACAGGGCCCTACTACGAGCAGTACTTC. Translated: CASSPTGPYYEQYF.

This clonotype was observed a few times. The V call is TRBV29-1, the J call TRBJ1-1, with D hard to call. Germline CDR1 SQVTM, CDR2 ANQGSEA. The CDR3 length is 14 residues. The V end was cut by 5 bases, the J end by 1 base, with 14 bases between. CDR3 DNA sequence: TGCAGCGTTATTCCCAGGCTCTGGAACACTGAAGCTTTCTTT. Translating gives CSVIPRLWNTEAFF. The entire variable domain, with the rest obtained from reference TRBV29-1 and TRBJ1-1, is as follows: SAVISQKPSRDICQRGTSLTIQCQVDSQVTMMFWYRQQPGQSLTLIATANQGSEATYESGFVIDKFPISRPNLTFSTLTVSNMSPEDSSIYLCSVIPRLWNTEAFFGQGTRLTVV.

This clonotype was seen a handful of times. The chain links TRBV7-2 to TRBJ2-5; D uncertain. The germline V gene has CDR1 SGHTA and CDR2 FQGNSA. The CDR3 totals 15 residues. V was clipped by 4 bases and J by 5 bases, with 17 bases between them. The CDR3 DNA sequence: TGTGCCAGCAGCTGGCAACTCGGTCCTCAGGAGACCCAGTACTTC. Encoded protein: CASSWQLGPQETQYF.

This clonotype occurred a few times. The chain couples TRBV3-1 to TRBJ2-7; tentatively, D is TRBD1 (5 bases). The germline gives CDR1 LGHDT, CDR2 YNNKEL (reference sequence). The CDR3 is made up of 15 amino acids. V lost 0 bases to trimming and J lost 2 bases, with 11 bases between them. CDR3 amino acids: CASSQDPIRAYEQYF. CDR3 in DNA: TGTGCCAGCAGCCAAGATCCGATCAGGGCCTACGAGCAGTACTTC.

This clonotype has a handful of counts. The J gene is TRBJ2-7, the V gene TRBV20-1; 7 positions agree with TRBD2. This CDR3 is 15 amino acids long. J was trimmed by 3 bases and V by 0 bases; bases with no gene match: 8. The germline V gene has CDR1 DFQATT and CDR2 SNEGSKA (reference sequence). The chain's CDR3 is CSARDRFVAGYEQYF. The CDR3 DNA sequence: TGCAGTGCTAGAGATCGGTTTGTAGCGGGCTACGAGCAGTACTTC.

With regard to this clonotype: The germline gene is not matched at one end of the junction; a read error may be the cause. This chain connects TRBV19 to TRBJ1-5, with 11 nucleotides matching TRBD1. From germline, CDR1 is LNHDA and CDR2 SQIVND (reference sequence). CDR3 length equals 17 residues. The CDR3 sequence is CSSSPRDRGIGNQPQHF. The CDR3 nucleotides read TGTTCCAGTAGTCCCCGGGACAGGGGGATTGGCAATCAGCCCCAGCATTTT.

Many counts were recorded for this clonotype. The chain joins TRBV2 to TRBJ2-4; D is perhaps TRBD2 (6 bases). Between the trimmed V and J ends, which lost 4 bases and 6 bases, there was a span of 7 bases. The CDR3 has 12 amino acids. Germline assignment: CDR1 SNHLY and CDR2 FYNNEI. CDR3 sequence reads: CASSVGGNIQYF. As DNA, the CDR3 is TGTGCCAGCAGTGTCGGGGGAAACATTCAGTACTTC.

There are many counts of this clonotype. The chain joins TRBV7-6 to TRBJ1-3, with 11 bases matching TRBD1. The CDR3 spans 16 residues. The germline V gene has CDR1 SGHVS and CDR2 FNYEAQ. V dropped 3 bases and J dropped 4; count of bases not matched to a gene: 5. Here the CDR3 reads CASSFGTGGPGNTIYF. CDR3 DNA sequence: TGTGCCAGCAGCTTTGGGACAGGGGGGCCAGGAAACACCATATATTTT.

CDR3 in DNA: TGTGCCAGCAGAGCGGGGGTGGAGACCCAGTACTTC. Translation: CASRAGVETQYF. This rearrangement joins TRBV2 to TRBJ2-5, with 8 bases fitting TRBD2. Trimming cost V 6 bases and J 5 bases; bases outside gene matches: 2. The germline V gene has CDR1 SNHLY and CDR2 FYNNEI. CDR3 length equals 12 residues.

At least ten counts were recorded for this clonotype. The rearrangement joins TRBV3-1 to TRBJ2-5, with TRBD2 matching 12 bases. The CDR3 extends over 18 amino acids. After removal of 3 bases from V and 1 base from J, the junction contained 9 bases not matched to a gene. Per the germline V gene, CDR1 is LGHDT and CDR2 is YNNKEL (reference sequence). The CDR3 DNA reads TGTGCCAGCAGCCACCGACTAGCGGGAGTGAGGGGCCAAGAGACCCAGTACTTC. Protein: CASSHRLAGVRGQETQYF.

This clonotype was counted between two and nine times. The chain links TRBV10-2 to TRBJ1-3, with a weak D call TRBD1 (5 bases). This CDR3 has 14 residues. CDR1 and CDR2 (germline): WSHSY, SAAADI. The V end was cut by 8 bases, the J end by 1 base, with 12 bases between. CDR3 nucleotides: TGCGCCAGCGGGGGTGAAGGGTCTGGAAACACCATATATTTT. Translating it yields CASGGEGSGNTIYF.

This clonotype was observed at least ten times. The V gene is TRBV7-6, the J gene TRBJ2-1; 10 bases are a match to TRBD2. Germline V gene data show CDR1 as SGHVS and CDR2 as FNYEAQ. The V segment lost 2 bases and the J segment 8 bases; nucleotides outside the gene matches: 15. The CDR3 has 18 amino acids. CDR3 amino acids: CASSLTVGAGLAFDEQFF. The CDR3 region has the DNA TGTGCCAGCAGCTTAACCGTCGGCGCGGGACTAGCGTTCGATGAGCAGTTCTTC.

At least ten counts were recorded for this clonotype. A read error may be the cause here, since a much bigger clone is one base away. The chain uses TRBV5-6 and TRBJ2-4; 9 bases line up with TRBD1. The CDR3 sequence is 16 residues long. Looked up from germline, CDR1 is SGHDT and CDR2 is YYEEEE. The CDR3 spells CASSLVYRGQKNSQYF. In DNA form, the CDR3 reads TGTGCCAGCAGCTTGGTCTACAGGGGGCAGAAAAACAGTCAGTACTTC.